The present T cell receptor (beta chain) was sequenced within a study of T cells in Graves' hyperthyroidism and ophthalmopathy (dated by TCRdb to about 2019). Some background on the complete study: Peripheral blood was collected at initial diagnosis, before any treatment. A discovery cohort of about 96 patients, about 44 with Graves' ophthalmopathy and fewer than 65 with stable Graves' hyperthyroidism, was used to find distinguishing TCR V-J signatures. Prospective prediction of ophthalmopathy was tested in an independent validation cohort consisting of some 18 hyperthyroidism patients and around 17 patients who later progressed to ophthalmopathy. The 100 discovery patients were divided at random into training and test sets in a 7:3 ratio. The study also compared thyroid tissue and blood T-cell repertoires from about six Graves' hyperthyroidism patients. After sampling, hyperthyroidism patients received methimazole starting at 30 mg daily, and ophthalmopathy patients received high-dose intravenous methylprednisolone. TCR Vbeta CDR3 sequencing of 135 peripheral blood samples (43 ophthalmopathy, 75 to 80 hyperthyroidism and roughly 17 progressor patients) is reported in the paper. General study outcomes and caveats: In validation, progression to ophthalmopathy was predicted by the model with about 70% sensitivity and about 72% specificity, a median of approximately 7.1 months before onset. Sample size was not statistically predetermined, and blinding of investigators to group allocation was not performed. A 13 V-J signature model separated ophthalmopathy from stable hyperthyroidism, with around 90% sensitivity and just under 84% specificity in cross-validation and 80%/75% in testing. Blood samples also contained most of the expanded thyroid clonotypes (frequency above 0.001), which suggests that blood repertoires may reflect thyroid immune responses.

In regard to this clonotype: What this receptor recognizes is not known. One base away there is no much larger clone; base qualities are not given.

Per the germline V gene, LGHNA is the CDR1 and YSLEER is the CDR2. The CDR3, cysteine through phenylalanine, is 17 amino acids long. Of the read, only the CDR3 DNA is kept; its 51 bases are in frame from base 1. Trimming takes 0 bases from V and 0 bases from J, and the germline ends sit 11 bases apart. Amplification of TCR beta CDR3 regions was carried out from RNA transcripts. For the first round of RT-PCR on the TCR CDR3, the HTBI primer set was used together with the Qiagen OneStep RT-PCR kit. A second multiplex PCR round built the libraries, followed by size selection and purification. The libraries were sequenced on an Illumina HiSeq2000 using paired-end 100 bp reads. The original methods were these. Raw data were processed with SOAPnuke, discarding reads with adapters, uncalled bases, mean Phred below 15, or no exact constant-primer or identifier match. High-quality paired reads were merged with COPE v1.2.5, and unique nucleotide sequences were defined as clonotypes. Clonotypes were aligned to IMGT TRBV, TRBD and TRBJ reference segments using MiTCR v1.1. Only V-J combinations with frequency above 0.0001, covering 99% to 99.2% of repertoires, were analysed. The TCS score was defined as the ratio of F50 (clonal expansion) to E x V (chaos), calculated using BLOSUM62-based TCRdist between CDR3 peptides within each V-J. Welch's t-statistics and random forest reduced roughly 530 V-J features to about 13, which were used in a naive Bayes classifier (R e1071). The raw public data were reprocessed by TCRdb itself: fastp quality trimming at Q25, MiXCR clonotype calling, in-frame beta chains only. Each CDR3 protein gets just one entry, which takes the most common genes and DNA from the rows behind it. TCRdb's processing, not the study's, gives the V and J calls here. Across this sample there are about 640,000 distinct CDR3 sequences, with 14% seen only once. The ten largest account for approximately 12% of the sample.

In the ophthalmopathy patients, disease was moderately to severely active, with a Clinical Activity Score of 3 or more, a NOSPECS grade of 4 or more, and a duration of less than 3 months. Exclusion was applied to patients with uncontrolled infections, other autoimmune diseases, pregnancy or lactation. Diagnoses relied on clinical symptoms, serum thyroxine and TRAb, thyroid ultrasound and orbital computed tomography. PBMCs were separated from over 9 ml of fresh peripheral blood using Ficoll-Paque density gradient centrifugation. Total RNA was extracted using Trizol reagent, and RNA quality was assessed on an Agilent 2100 Bioanalyzer.

Material for sequencing was blood. The source of this sequence is a woman aged 50 to 60 with Graves' ophthalmopathy. The chain links TRBV4-3 with TRBJ2-2, with the D call tentatively TRBD1 or TRBD2, each fitting 5 bases. The DNA reads TGCGCCAGCAGCCAAGACGGGACCTACGCGAACACCGGGGAGCTGTTTTTT. Its coded protein is CASSQDGTYANTGELFF.